A selection of T cell receptor beta chains follows, all from one sample in a study of blood T cell repertoires in COVID-19. Sequencing was performed with immunoSEQ multiplex PCR; in TCRdb, only in-frame clones are kept and a portion is missing. Of 60,000 to 85,000 clones in the sample, approximately 84% are singletons; the top ten hold approximately 12%. The sample was peripheral blood. The receptors were sampled from a human donor in a cohort sampled during active COVID-19. Both conserved end residues are part of each CDR3. A D gene is named only where the DNA matches it firmly. Expanded clones get a size class; other rows say once, few or many, or leave the size out.

d_gene: -; j_gene: TRBJ2-7; v_gene: TRBV3-1/TRBV3-2; abundance: -; CDR3nt: TGTGCCAGCAGCCAAGGTCGCTACGAGCAGTACTTC; CDR3aa: CASSQGRYEQYF
d_gene: TRBD2; j_gene: TRBJ2-1; v_gene: TRBV4-1; abundance: -; CDR3nt: TGCGCCAGCAGTCTTGGGCGACTAGCGGGGGCCTCCTACAATGAGCAGTTCTTC; CDR3aa: CASSLGRLAGASYNEQFF
d_gene: TRBD1; j_gene: TRBJ1-2; v_gene: TRBV6-5; abundance: once; CDR3nt: TGTGCCAGCCTTAGGCAGGGGGCTGGCTACACCTTC; CDR3aa: CASLRQGAGYTF
d_gene: -; j_gene: TRBJ2-7; v_gene: TRBV7-9; abundance: -; CDR3nt: TGTGCCAGCAGCGGGTCGGGGTACGAGCAGTACTTC; CDR3aa: CASSGSGYEQYF
d_gene: -; j_gene: TRBJ1-2; v_gene: TRBV9; abundance: -; CDR3nt: TGTGCCAGCAGCGTAAGCAGGTTCGGCTATGGCTACACCTTC; CDR3aa: CASSVSRFGYGYTF
d_gene: TRBD1; j_gene: TRBJ1-4; v_gene: TRBV5-1; abundance: -; CDR3nt: TGCGCCAGCAGCTTGGACAGGGGGCGCGAAAAACTGTTTTTT; CDR3aa: CASSLDRGREKLFF
d_gene: -; j_gene: TRBJ2-6; v_gene: TRBV27; abundance: -; CDR3nt: TGTGGGGGGGGCCCAGTAGCTGGGGCCAACGTCCTGACTTTC; CDR3aa: CGGGPVAGANVLTF
d_gene: -; j_gene: TRBJ1-5; v_gene: TRBV9; abundance: -; CDR3nt: TGTGCCAGCAGCGTAGATGGCAGGGGCAATCAGCCCCAGCATTTT; CDR3aa: CASSVDGRGNQPQHF
d_gene: -; j_gene: TRBJ1-5; v_gene: TRBV19; abundance: -; CDR3nt: TGTGCCAGTAGTATAGGGGCAATCGATCAGCCCCAGCATTTT; CDR3aa: CASSIGAIDQPQHF
d_gene: TRBD1; j_gene: TRBJ1-2; v_gene: TRBV28; abundance: few; CDR3nt: TGTGCCAGCAGCCCCCGGTCTCCCGGGACAGGGGGCGGCTATGGCTACACCTTC; CDR3aa: CASSPRSPGTGGGYGYTF
d_gene: TRBD2; j_gene: TRBJ2-2; v_gene: TRBV6-1; abundance: -; CDR3nt: TGTGCCAGCAGTGAACTAGCGGGGGGGCCCGGGGAGCTGTTTTTT; CDR3aa: CASSELAGGPGELFF
d_gene: TRBD1; j_gene: TRBJ2-2; v_gene: TRBV19; abundance: -; CDR3nt: TGTGCCAGTAGCCCGGGACAGGGCGATTCCGGGGAGCTGTTTTTT; CDR3aa: CASSPGQGDSGELFF
d_gene: -; j_gene: TRBJ2-3; v_gene: TRBV9; abundance: once; CDR3nt: TGTGCCAGCAGCGTAGAGCCCCTTAGCACAGATACGCAGTATTTT; CDR3aa: CASSVEPLSTDTQYF
d_gene: -; j_gene: TRBJ1-1; v_gene: TRBV28; abundance: -; CDR3nt: TGTGCCAGCTGTATAGGTACTGTGAGCGGCACTGAAGCTTTCTTT; CDR3aa: CASCIGTVSGTEAFF
d_gene: -; j_gene: TRBJ2-5; v_gene: TRBV12-3/TRBV12-4; abundance: -; CDR3nt: TGTGCCAGCAGTTTAATGGCACCGGAGACCCAGTACTTC; CDR3aa: CASSLMAPETQYF
d_gene: -; j_gene: TRBJ1-6; v_gene: TRBV21-1; abundance: -; CDR3nt: TGTGCCAGCAGCAAAGGACAGGGGGCAGATAGTTCACCCCTCCACTTT; CDR3aa: CASSKGQGADSSPLHF
d_gene: -; j_gene: TRBJ2-1; v_gene: TRBV5-4; abundance: -; CDR3nt: TGTGCCAGCAGCTTGGAGGGGGGGACTTACAATGAGCAGTTCTTC; CDR3aa: CASSLEGGTYNEQFF
d_gene: -; j_gene: TRBJ1-1; v_gene: TRBV2; abundance: -; CDR3nt: TGTGCCAGCCAAACAGCCTTGGGCACTGAAGCTTTCTTT; CDR3aa: CASQTALGTEAFF
d_gene: -; j_gene: TRBJ1-2; v_gene: TRBV10-3; abundance: -; CDR3nt: TGTGCCATCAGACAGGGTGGTCGCTACACCTTC; CDR3aa: CAIRQGGRYTF
d_gene: TRBD2; j_gene: TRBJ2-1; v_gene: TRBV2; abundance: once; CDR3nt: TGTGCCAGCAGTCCCTCTGCGGGGGGTTTCTACAATGAGCAGTTCTTC; CDR3aa: CASSPSAGGFYNEQFF
d_gene: TRBD1; j_gene: TRBJ2-7; v_gene: TRBV6-5; abundance: -; CDR3nt: TGTGCCAGCAGTTACGATACAGGGGGCTTGACCTACGAGCAGTACTTC; CDR3aa: CASSYDTGGLTYEQYF
d_gene: TRBD1; j_gene: TRBJ1-2; v_gene: TRBV7-2; abundance: once; CDR3nt: TGTGCCATCCAAAAAACAGGGGAAGGAGGCTACACCTTC; CDR3aa: CAIQKTGEGGYTF
d_gene: TRBD1; j_gene: TRBJ2-2; v_gene: TRBV11-1; abundance: -; CDR3nt: TGTGCCAGCAGCCCCCAGACAGGGTGGACCGGGGAGCTGTTTTTT; CDR3aa: CASSPQTGWTGELFF
d_gene: -; j_gene: TRBJ1-3; v_gene: TRBV4-1; abundance: -; CDR3nt: TGCGCCAGCAGCCAAGGCAGGGCCCCTGGAAACACCATATATTTT; CDR3aa: CASSQGRAPGNTIYF
d_gene: TRBD2; j_gene: TRBJ2-1; v_gene: TRBV7-8; abundance: once; CDR3nt: TGTGCCAGCAGCCTCCGGACTAGCGGGGGCCGGTTATACAATGAGCAGTTCTTC; CDR3aa: CASSLRTSGGRLYNEQFF
d_gene: -; j_gene: TRBJ2-3; v_gene: TRBV5-4; abundance: -; CDR3nt: TGTGCCAGCAGCTCGAGACAGAGCACAGATACGCAGTATTTT; CDR3aa: CASSSRQSTDTQYF
d_gene: TRBD1; j_gene: TRBJ1-2; v_gene: TRBV15; abundance: -; CDR3nt: TGTGCCACCAGCAGGCGGGACAGGGCACGGGGCTACACCTTC; CDR3aa: CATSRRDRARGYTF
d_gene: -; j_gene: TRBJ2-2; v_gene: TRBV19; abundance: -; CDR3nt: TGTGCCAGTAGTTGGGCCACCGGGGAGCTGTTTTTT; CDR3aa: CASSWATGELFF
d_gene: TRBD2; j_gene: TRBJ2-1; v_gene: TRBV11-2; abundance: -; CDR3nt: TGTGCCAGCAGCCCCTCCCAGCTAGCGGGGAGGTTGCAGTTCTTC; CDR3aa: CASSPSQLAGRLQFF
d_gene: -; j_gene: TRBJ1-1; v_gene: TRBV6-5; abundance: -; CDR3nt: TGTGCCAGCAGAGGAGGGCTCACTGAAGCTTTCTTT; CDR3aa: CASRGGLTEAFF
d_gene: TRBD1; j_gene: TRBJ2-7; v_gene: TRBV19; abundance: -; CDR3nt: TGTGCCAGTAGTATGATTACCGGGGGACAGGGGGACCTCGAGCAGTACTTC; CDR3aa: CASSMITGGQGDLEQYF
d_gene: -; j_gene: TRBJ2-6; v_gene: TRBV2; abundance: -; CDR3nt: TGTGCCAGCAGTGAATCAGGCTCTGGGGCCAACGTCCTGACTTTC; CDR3aa: CASSESGSGANVLTF
d_gene: -; j_gene: TRBJ1-2; v_gene: TRBV2; abundance: medium-sized; CDR3nt: TGTGCCAGCAGTGAGACTCCGGGGGATAACTATGGCTACACCTTC; CDR3aa: CASSETPGDNYGYTF
d_gene: -; j_gene: TRBJ2-1; v_gene: TRBV5-1; abundance: -; CDR3nt: TGCGCCAGCAGCTTAAACAGGGCCTACAATGAGCAGTTCTTC; CDR3aa: CASSLNRAYNEQFF
d_gene: -; j_gene: TRBJ1-5; v_gene: TRBV28; abundance: -; CDR3nt: TGTGCCAGCAGCCGTGGGGGGGGTGGAAAGAATCAGCCCCAGCATTTT; CDR3aa: CASSRGGGGKNQPQHF
d_gene: -; j_gene: TRBJ1-5; v_gene: TRBV5-5; abundance: -; CDR3nt: TGTGCCAGCAGCTTCAGCAGGGACAATCAGCCCCAGCATTTT; CDR3aa: CASSFSRDNQPQHF
d_gene: TRBD2; j_gene: TRBJ2-3; v_gene: TRBV13; abundance: -; CDR3nt: TGTGCCAGCGGCCTGACTAGCGGGGGGGCTGCTACGCAGTATTTT; CDR3aa: CASGLTSGGAATQYF
d_gene: -; j_gene: TRBJ1-1; v_gene: TRBV5-1; abundance: few; CDR3nt: TGCGCCAGCAGCTTGCTGGGGGCGCGGTTGGACACTGAAGCTTTCTTT; CDR3aa: CASSLLGARLDTEAFF
d_gene: -; j_gene: TRBJ1-1; v_gene: TRBV6-5; abundance: -; CDR3nt: TGTGCCAGCAGTTACGGGCCGGTCATGAACACTGAAGCTTTCTTT; CDR3aa: CASSYGPVMNTEAFF
d_gene: TRBD2; j_gene: TRBJ2-1; v_gene: TRBV11-2; abundance: -; CDR3nt: TGTGCCAGCAGCAGCGGGACTAGCGGACTCAATGAGCAGTTCTTC; CDR3aa: CASSSGTSGLNEQFF
d_gene: -; j_gene: TRBJ1-6; v_gene: TRBV30; abundance: -; CDR3nt: TGTGCCTGGAGGGGGGGGCGCTCCTATAATTCACCCCTCCACTTT; CDR3aa: CAWRGGRSYNSPLHF
d_gene: TRBD2; j_gene: TRBJ2-5; v_gene: TRBV7-8; abundance: -; CDR3nt: TGTGCCAGCAGCCGAGGGCTAGCGGGGGGGCTCTACCAAGAGACCCAGTACTTC; CDR3aa: CASSRGLAGGLYQETQYF
d_gene: TRBD1; j_gene: TRBJ2-3; v_gene: TRBV5-6; abundance: -; CDR3nt: TGTGCCAGCAGCTTACGGACAGGGTTCGTCACAGATACGCAGTATTTT; CDR3aa: CASSLRTGFVTDTQYF
d_gene: -; j_gene: TRBJ1-4; v_gene: TRBV7-9; abundance: -; CDR3nt: TGTGCCAGCAGCCGTAGTGAAAAACTGTTTTTT; CDR3aa: CASSRSEKLFF
d_gene: -; j_gene: TRBJ1-5; v_gene: TRBV29-1; abundance: -; CDR3nt: TGCAGCGTTTCGACAGACAGCAATCAGCCCCAGCATTTT; CDR3aa: CSVSTDSNQPQHF
d_gene: -; j_gene: TRBJ2-7; v_gene: TRBV7-8; abundance: once; CDR3nt: TGTGCCAGCAGCTTAGCGGCAGGGTGGTCCTACGAGCAGTACTTC; CDR3aa: CASSLAAGWSYEQYF
d_gene: -; j_gene: TRBJ1-5; v_gene: TRBV27; abundance: -; CDR3nt: TGTGCCAGCAGTTCAGGGACTCCCCCAGGTTATCCCCAGCATTTT; CDR3aa: CASSSGTPPGYPQHF
d_gene: TRBD2; j_gene: TRBJ2-1; v_gene: TRBV2; abundance: -; CDR3nt: TGTGCCAGCAGTGTTCCTAGCGGGGGGCCCGGGGAGCAGTTCTTC; CDR3aa: CASSVPSGGPGEQFF
d_gene: -; j_gene: TRBJ1-6; v_gene: TRBV19; abundance: -; CDR3nt: TGTGCCAGTAGCTACAGGGTTAATTCACCCCTCCACTTT; CDR3aa: CASSYRVNSPLHF
d_gene: -; j_gene: TRBJ2-5; v_gene: TRBV5-8; abundance: -; CDR3nt: TGTGCCAGCAGCTTGGGCAGGGGGGCATACCAAGAGACCCAGTACTTC; CDR3aa: CASSLGRGAYQETQYF
d_gene: -; j_gene: TRBJ1-2; v_gene: TRBV7-2; abundance: -; CDR3nt: TGTGCCAGCAGCCCCGCGCTAGGGGCTAACGGCTACACCTTC; CDR3aa: CASSPALGANGYTF
d_gene: TRBD2; j_gene: TRBJ2-3; v_gene: TRBV18; abundance: -; CDR3nt: TGTGCCAGCTCACCACCGATTTTGCTAGCGGGGTCAGATACGCAGTATTTT; CDR3aa: CASSPPILLAGSDTQYF
d_gene: TRBD1; j_gene: TRBJ2-2; v_gene: TRBV24-1; abundance: -; CDR3nt: TGTGCCACCAGTGGTTCCCACCAGATGCCGGGACAGACAAACACCGGGGAGCTGTTTTTT; CDR3aa: CATSGSHQMPGQTNTGELFF
d_gene: TRBD2; j_gene: TRBJ2-7; v_gene: TRBV10-1; abundance: -; CDR3nt: TGCGCCAGCAGTGATTGGCAGCGGGGCTCCTACGAGCAGTACTTC; CDR3aa: CASSDWQRGSYEQYF
d_gene: -; j_gene: TRBJ2-7; v_gene: TRBV18; abundance: -; CDR3nt: TGTGCCAGCTCACCAGCGCTATCCGGGACTGAGGCCTACGAGCAGTACTTC; CDR3aa: CASSPALSGTEAYEQYF
d_gene: TRBD2; j_gene: TRBJ2-3; v_gene: TRBV6-5; abundance: -; CDR3nt: TGTGCCAGCAGACGCGGGACTAGCGGTTCAGATACGCAGTATTTT; CDR3aa: CASRRGTSGSDTQYF
d_gene: TRBD1; j_gene: TRBJ1-1; v_gene: TRBV19; abundance: once; CDR3nt: TGTGCCAGTAGTGTACCGGGACAGGGGTTGTCTGAAGCTTTCTTT; CDR3aa: CASSVPGQGLSEAFF
d_gene: TRBD2; j_gene: TRBJ2-3; v_gene: TRBV30; abundance: -; CDR3nt: TGTGCCTGGAGTAAACCTAGCGGGGGGGCCCTGAATACGCAGTATTTT; CDR3aa: CAWSKPSGGALNTQYF
d_gene: TRBD2; j_gene: TRBJ2-1; v_gene: TRBV9; abundance: -; CDR3nt: TGTGCCAGCAGCGTAACGACTAGCATGGGCGAGCAGTTCTTC; CDR3aa: CASSVTTSMGEQFF
d_gene: -; j_gene: TRBJ2-3; v_gene: TRBV5-1; abundance: few; CDR3nt: TGCGCCAGCAGCCTGGGGCAGGGGCTTAGCACAGATACGCAGTATTTT; CDR3aa: CASSLGQGLSTDTQYF